These T cell receptor beta chains were read from a single sample in a study of response to subunit inactivated influenza vaccine. TCRdb re-called the RT-PCR reads with MiXCR, one entry per CDR3 protein. The sample lists about 500,000 distinct CDR3 sequences; 6.5% to 8% were seen once. This specimen consisted of PBMCs from blood, obtained roughly 24 months after vaccination. The receptor source for this set is a man between 50 and 75 years old who received an inactivated influenza vaccine. Both conserved end residues are part of each CDR3. D genes are given only for firm matches. Expanded clones are given a class, and other clones once, few, many or no size at all.

d_gene,v_gene,j_gene,abundance,CDR3nt,CDR3aa
-,TRBV7-8,TRBJ2-5,-,TGTGCCAGCAGCTTAGTGTTCCGTAAGGAGACCCAGTACTTC,CASSLVFRKETQYF
-,TRBV6-2/TRBV6-3,TRBJ1-4,many,TGTGCCAGCACCCCGGACAGCTCTCTCGAAAAACTGTTTTTT,CASTPDSSLEKLFF
-,TRBV7-9,TRBJ2-7,-,TGTGCCAGCAGCGGCCAGAAGGTTCCCTACGAGCAGTACTTC,CASSGQKVPYEQYF
-,TRBV11-2,TRBJ2-1,many,TGTGCCAGCAGCTTTGGGAACTCCAATGAGCAGTTCTTC,CASSFGNSNEQFF
-,TRBV7-2,TRBJ2-6,few,TGTGCCCGAGGCAGGGTGGGAACTGGGGCCAACGTCCTGACTTTC,CARGRVGTGANVLTF
TRBD1,TRBV27,TRBJ1-6,many,TGTGCCAGCAGTTTTTTACAGGGGAGATCACCCCTCCACTTT,CASSFLQGRSPLHF
-,TRBV7-2,TRBJ1-2,-,TGTGCCACTAAAAAAGAGGCGGGAGGCTACACCTTC,CATKKEAGGYTF
-,TRBV11-1,TRBJ2-1,few,TGTGCCAGCGGCAGGGGAAGCTACAATGAGCAGTTCTTC,CASGRGSYNEQFF
TRBD1,TRBV4-3,TRBJ1-2,few,TGCGCCAGCAGCCCGGTGGGGACAGGGGATTACCGTGGCTACACCTTC,CASSPVGTGDYRGYTF
-,TRBV14,TRBJ1-5,few,TGTGCCAGCAGCCAAGGTGGTTTGGGGTATCAGCCCCAGCATTTT,CASSQGGLGYQPQHF
-,TRBV20-1,TRBJ2-3,few,TGCAGTGCCATCAGGGGTTCTAGCACAGATACGCAGTATTTT,CSAIRGSSTDTQYF
TRBD1,TRBV29-1,TRBJ1-2,many,TGCAGCGTTGAGACAGGGGCAGGCTACACCTTC,CSVETGAGYTF
TRBD1,TRBV6-5,TRBJ2-7,many,TGTGCCAGCAGTTACATGGGACAGTACTACGAGCAGTACTTC,CASSYMGQYYEQYF
TRBD2,TRBV11-2,TRBJ2-7,few,TGTGCCAGCAGCTACGGGGGGACTAGCGAGCAGTACTTC,CASSYGGTSEQYF
-,TRBV12-3/TRBV12-4,TRBJ2-7,-,TGTGCCAGCAGTTTAGAGGGTAGGGCCTCCTACGAGCAGTACTTC,CASSLEGRASYEQYF
-,TRBV27,TRBJ1-1,few,TGTGCCAGCATGCCAGGGAGTAGGAACACTGAAGCTTTCTTT,CASMPGSRNTEAFF
-,TRBV11-2,TRBJ2-3,many,TGTGCCAGCAGCTTAGGACAGGCCACAGATACGCAGTATTTT,CASSLGQATDTQYF
TRBD1,TRBV2,TRBJ2-7,few,TGTGCCAGCTTTTCTCCGGGACAGATTTCCTACGAGCAGTACTTC,CASFSPGQISYEQYF
-,TRBV20-1,TRBJ2-4,few,TGCAGTGTTTTTGCCGGGGCCAAAAACATTCAGTACTTC,CSVFAGAKNIQYF
-,TRBV10-3,TRBJ1-5,-,TGTGCCATCAGCAAGACCCCGACAGATTCGCAGCCCCAGCATTTT,CAISKTPTDSQPQHF
TRBD1,TRBV7-2,TRBJ1-4,few,TGTGCCAGCAGCCCTCTCGGGACAGGATATGAAAAACTGTTTTTT,CASSPLGTGYEKLFF
-,TRBV11-3,TRBJ2-1,few,TGTGCCAGCAGCTTAGGGCAGGGATCCCATGAGCAGTTCTTC,CASSLGQGSHEQFF
-,TRBV6-5,TRBJ2-2,few,TGTGCCAGCAGTTACGTACAGAACACCGGGGAGCTGTTTTTT,CASSYVQNTGELFF
TRBD2,TRBV6-1,TRBJ2-7,few,TGTGCCACCCGCCCGTCCGGGACTAGCGGGTCCTACGAGCAGTACTTC,CATRPSGTSGSYEQYF
TRBD2,TRBV5-1,TRBJ2-3,few,TGCGCCAGCAGCTGGAGCGGGAGAAGCACAGATACGCAGTATTTT,CASSWSGRSTDTQYF
-,TRBV20-1,TRBJ2-7,few,TGCAGTGCTAAGGAGGGGGCACGCGAGCAGTACTTC,CSAKEGAREQYF
-,TRBV11-2,TRBJ2-7,few,TGTGCCAGCAGCTCGGTTAGGGATAACGACGCCTACGAGCAGTACTTC,CASSSVRDNDAYEQYF
-,TRBV29-1,TRBJ2-1,many,TGCAGCGTTGTCGGTAAGGTCTCCTACAATGAGCAGTTCTTC,CSVVGKVSYNEQFF
-,TRBV5-6,TRBJ1-1,many,TGTGCCAGCAGCTTTGGCACTTGGAACACTGAAGCTTTCTTT,CASSFGTWNTEAFF
TRBD1,TRBV4-2,TRBJ1-4,-,TGTGCCAGCAGCCAGGGACAGGGCTCCTTGGGTGAAAAACTGTTTTTT,CASSQGQGSLGEKLFF
-,TRBV3-1,TRBJ2-5,-,TGTGCCAGCAGAGGACAGCTGGTACAAGAGACCCAGTACTTC,CASRGQLVQETQYF
-,TRBV4-3,TRBJ2-3,-,TGCGCCAGCAGCCAAGTGGCGGGGGCCAGCACAGATACGCAGTATTTT,CASSQVAGASTDTQYF
-,TRBV4-3,TRBJ1-5,-,TGCGCCAGCAGCCAAGATGTCTCGAGTCAGCCCCAGCATTTT,CASSQDVSSQPQHF
TRBD1,TRBV29-1,TRBJ2-5,-,TGCAGCGGCCTCCGCCGGCAGGGGGTCCGAGAGACCCAGTACTTC,CSGLRRQGVRETQYF
-,TRBV28,TRBJ2-3,-,TGTGCCAGCAGTGCTCGCGGGGGCCCTACAGATACGCAGTATTTT,CASSARGGPTDTQYF
-,TRBV20-1,TRBJ1-6,many,TGCAGTGCTAGAGATGGCTCGTTTGTCTATAATTCACCCCTCCACTTT,CSARDGSFVYNSPLHF